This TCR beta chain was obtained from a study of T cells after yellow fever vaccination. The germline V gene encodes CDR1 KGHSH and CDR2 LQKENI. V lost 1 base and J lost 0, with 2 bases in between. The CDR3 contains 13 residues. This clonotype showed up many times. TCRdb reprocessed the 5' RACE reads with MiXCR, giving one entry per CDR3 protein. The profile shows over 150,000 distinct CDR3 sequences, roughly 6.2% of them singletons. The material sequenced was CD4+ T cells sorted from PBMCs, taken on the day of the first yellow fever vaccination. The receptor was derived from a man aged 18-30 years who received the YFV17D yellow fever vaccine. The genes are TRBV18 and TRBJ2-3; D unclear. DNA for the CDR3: TGTGCCAGCTCACCACTTAGCACAGATACGCAGTATTTT. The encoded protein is CASSPLSTDTQYF.